This TCR beta chain emerged from a study of blood T cell repertoires in COVID-19. On the study more broadly: Italy, Spain and the United States were the sources of the convalescent and acute COVID-19 samples. Sources were T cells, B-cell-depleted T cells, or PBMCs; the material itself was cDNA or gDNA.

Looked up from germline, CDR1 is SGHTA and CDR2 is FQGTGA. Trimming cost V 8 bases and J 8 bases, with 18 bases left between them. This CDR3 has 13 residues. Authors' analysis steps: Reference gene primer amplification yielded estimated nucleated cell counts. Profiled with immunoSEQ multiplex PCR; TCRdb holds only in-frame clones, not every one. The D gene and trimming were derived from the DNA, and the V and J assignments and clone size from that table. The sample carries approximately 220,000 clones, just under 90% recorded once. In this sample, this clone turned up once. The TCR comes from a man in his sixties who had recovered from COVID-19. The chain has TRBV7-3 and TRBJ1-1, with a possible D match to TRBD1 (5 bases). The sample consisted of peripheral blood. CDR3 DNA sequence: TGTGCCAGCGGAAGAGCTGGAACAGGAGAAGCTTTCTTT. It translates to CASGRAGTGEAFF. Combining the CDR3 with reference TRBV7-3 and TRBJ1-1 gives the whole variable domain GAGVSQTPSNKVTEKGKYVELRCDPISGHTALYWYRQSLGQGPEFLIYFQGTGAADDSGLPNDRFFAVRPEGSVSTLKIQRTERGDSAVYLCASGRAGTGEAFFGQGTRLTVV.